This TCR beta chain was sequenced during a study of shared clonotypes between healthy human individuals. Study information: The cohort comprised a couple of women and a few men. Their ages spanned 18 to 49 years.

Donors were healthy HIV-negative adults without recently reported acute infections or vaccinations. The CDR3 contains 14 residues. V shed 7 bases, J shed 3 bases, and the junction held 6 bases outside the gene matches. In germline, CDR1 is SNHLY, CDR2 FYNNEI. This was a deep-level run. Each unsorted PBMC replicate got 300 ng genomic DNA, approximately 29,000 genomes. Here immunoSEQ multiplex PCR was the method, and the copy in TCRdb shows in-frame clones only, minus some. The sample yields about 480,000 clones, over 60% seen once. The gene calls are TRBV2 and TRBJ2-1; 7 nucleotides line up with TRBD2. The sample consisted of PBMCs. The receptor was derived from a woman aged 40 to 50 in good health. Some clones in this sample may be carry-over from other donors' samples. The CDR3, as DNA: TGTGCCAGCAAGCAGGGAGGGAACTACAATGAGCAGTTCTTC. Translation gives CASKQGGNYNEQFF.